This TCR beta chain emerged from a study of blood T cell repertoires in COVID-19. About the research overall: Nucleic acid was either cDNA or gDNA, and it came from T cells, B-cell-depleted T cells, or PBMCs.

Libraries were prepared by immunoSEQ multiplex PCR; TCRdb keeps only in-frame clonotypes and omits some of them. The sample shows about 180,000 clones, 80% to 90% of them seen only once. CDR1 and CDR2 from the germline V gene are LNHDA and SQIVND (reference sequence). The CDR3 runs 18 residues. The trim removed 7 bases at V and 7 bases at J, leaving 21 bases unmatched. The receptor was derived from a woman between 50 and 59 years old with acute or convalescent COVID-19. V gene TRBV19 combines with J gene TRBJ2-1; 8 bases agree with TRBD2. Source material: peripheral blood. CDR3 coding DNA: TGTGCCAGTACCCGCGGGGTAGCGGGGAATCCCTGGGGGAATGAGCAGTTCTTC. Translating it yields CASTRGVAGNPWGNEQFF.